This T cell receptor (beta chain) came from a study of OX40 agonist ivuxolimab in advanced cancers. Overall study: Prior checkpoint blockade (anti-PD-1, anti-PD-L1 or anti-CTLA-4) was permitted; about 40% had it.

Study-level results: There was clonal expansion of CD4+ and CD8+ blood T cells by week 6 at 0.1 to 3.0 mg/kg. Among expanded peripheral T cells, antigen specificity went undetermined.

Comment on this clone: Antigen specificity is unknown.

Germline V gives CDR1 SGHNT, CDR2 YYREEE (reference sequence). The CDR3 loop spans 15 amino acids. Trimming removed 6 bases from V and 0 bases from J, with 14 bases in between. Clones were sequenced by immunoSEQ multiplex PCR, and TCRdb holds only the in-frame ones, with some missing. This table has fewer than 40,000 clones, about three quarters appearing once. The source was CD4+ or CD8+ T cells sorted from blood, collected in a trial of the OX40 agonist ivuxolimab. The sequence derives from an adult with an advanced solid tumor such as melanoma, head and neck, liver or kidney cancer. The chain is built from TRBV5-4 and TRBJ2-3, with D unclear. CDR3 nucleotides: TGTGCCAGCAAATCTGGGCCAACTAGCACAGATACGCAGTATTTT. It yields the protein CASKSGPTSTDTQYF.